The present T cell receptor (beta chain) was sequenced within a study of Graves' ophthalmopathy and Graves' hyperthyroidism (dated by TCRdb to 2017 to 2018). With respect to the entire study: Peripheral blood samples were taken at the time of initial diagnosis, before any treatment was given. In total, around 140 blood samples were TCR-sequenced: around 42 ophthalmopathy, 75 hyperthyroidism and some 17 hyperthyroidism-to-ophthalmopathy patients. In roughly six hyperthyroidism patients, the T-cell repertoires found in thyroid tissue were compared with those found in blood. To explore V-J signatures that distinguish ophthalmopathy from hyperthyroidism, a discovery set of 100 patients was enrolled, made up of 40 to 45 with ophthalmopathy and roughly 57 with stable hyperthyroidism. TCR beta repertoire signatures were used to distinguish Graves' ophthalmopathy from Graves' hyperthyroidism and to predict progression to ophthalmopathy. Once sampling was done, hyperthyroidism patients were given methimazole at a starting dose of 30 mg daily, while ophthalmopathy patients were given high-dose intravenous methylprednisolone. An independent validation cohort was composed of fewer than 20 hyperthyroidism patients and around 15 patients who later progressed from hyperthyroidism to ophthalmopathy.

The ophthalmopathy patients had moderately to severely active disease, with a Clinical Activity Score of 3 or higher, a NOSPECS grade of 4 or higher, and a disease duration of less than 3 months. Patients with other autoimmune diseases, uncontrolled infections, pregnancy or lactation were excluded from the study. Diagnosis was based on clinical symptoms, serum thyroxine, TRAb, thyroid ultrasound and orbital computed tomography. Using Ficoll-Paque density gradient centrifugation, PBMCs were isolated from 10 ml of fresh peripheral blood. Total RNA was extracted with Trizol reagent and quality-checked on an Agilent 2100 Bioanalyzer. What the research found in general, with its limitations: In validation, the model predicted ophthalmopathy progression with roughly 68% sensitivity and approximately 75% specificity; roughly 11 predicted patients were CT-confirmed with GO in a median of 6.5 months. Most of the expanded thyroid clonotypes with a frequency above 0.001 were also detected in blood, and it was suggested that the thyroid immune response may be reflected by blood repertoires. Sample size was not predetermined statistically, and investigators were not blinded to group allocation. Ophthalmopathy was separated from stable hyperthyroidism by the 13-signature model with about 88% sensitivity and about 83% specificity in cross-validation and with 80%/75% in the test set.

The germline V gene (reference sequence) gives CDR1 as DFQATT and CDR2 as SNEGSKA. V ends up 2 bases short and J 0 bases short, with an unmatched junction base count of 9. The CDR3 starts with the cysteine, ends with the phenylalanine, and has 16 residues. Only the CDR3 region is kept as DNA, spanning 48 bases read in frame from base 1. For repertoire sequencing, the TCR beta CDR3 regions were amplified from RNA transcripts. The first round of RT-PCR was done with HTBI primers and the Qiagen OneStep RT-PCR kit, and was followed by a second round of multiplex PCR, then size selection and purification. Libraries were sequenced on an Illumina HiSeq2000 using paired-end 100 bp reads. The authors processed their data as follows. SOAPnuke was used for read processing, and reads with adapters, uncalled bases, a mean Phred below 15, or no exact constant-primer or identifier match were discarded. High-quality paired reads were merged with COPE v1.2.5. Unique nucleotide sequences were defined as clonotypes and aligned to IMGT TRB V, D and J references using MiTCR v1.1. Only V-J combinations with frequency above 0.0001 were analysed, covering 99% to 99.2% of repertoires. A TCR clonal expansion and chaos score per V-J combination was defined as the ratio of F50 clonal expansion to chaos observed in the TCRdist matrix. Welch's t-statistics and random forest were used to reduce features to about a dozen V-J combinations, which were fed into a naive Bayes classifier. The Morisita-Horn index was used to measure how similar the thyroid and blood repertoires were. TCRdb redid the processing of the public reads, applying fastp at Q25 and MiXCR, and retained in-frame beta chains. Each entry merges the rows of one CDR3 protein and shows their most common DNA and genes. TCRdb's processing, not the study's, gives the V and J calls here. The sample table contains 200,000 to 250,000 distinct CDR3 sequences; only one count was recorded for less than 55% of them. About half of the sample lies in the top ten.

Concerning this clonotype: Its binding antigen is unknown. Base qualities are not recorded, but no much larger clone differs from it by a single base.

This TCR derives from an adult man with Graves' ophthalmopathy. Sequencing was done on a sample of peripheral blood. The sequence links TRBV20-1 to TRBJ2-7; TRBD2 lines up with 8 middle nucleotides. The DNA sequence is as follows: TGCAGTGCTAGATACCCCGGGGGGGAAAGCTCCTACGAGCAGTACTTC. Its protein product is CSARYPGGESSYEQYF.